This passage covers 8 T cell receptor beta chains from one sample sequenced in a study of blood T cell repertoires in COVID-19. Sequencing used immunoSEQ multiplex PCR; TCRdb keeps in-frame clones, though not all of them. The sample carries under 250,000 clones, 70% to 85% recorded once. Input material: PBMCs or T cells enriched from blood (not recorded which). The source of these receptors is an older woman who had recovered from COVID-19.

This clone was found once. The chain combines TRBV30 with TRBJ2-1; 8 positions agree with TRBD1. The V segment lost 4 bases and the J segment 2 bases; nucleotides outside the gene matches: 1. Germline CDR1 is GTSNPN and CDR2 is SVGIG (reference sequence). The CDR3 runs 13 residues. In DNA form, the CDR3 reads TGTGCCTGGAAGGGACAGGCCTACAATGAGCAGTTCTTC. It codes for CAWKGQAYNEQFF.

This clone was detected once. The gene calls are TRBV24-1 and TRBJ1-2; tentatively, D is TRBD1 (6 bases). Germline CDR1 KGHDR, CDR2 SFDVKD. V gave up 2 bases and J gave up 7 bases, with 16 bases separating them. The CDR3 is 15 amino acids. The CDR3 sequence: CATSDSTNREGGYTF. DNA for the CDR3: TGTGCCACCAGTGATTCAACTAACAGGGAGGGTGGCTACACCTTC.

CDR3 DNA: TGCGCCAGCAGCACAAGGGACAGCCTTGGGGCTTTCTTT. It is translated as CASSTRDSLGAFF. The chain couples TRBV5-1 to TRBJ1-1; TRBD1 matches 7 bases. The length of the CDR3 is 13 residues. Trimming removed 4 bases from V and 11 bases from J; junction bases left unmatched: 11. Germline assignment: CDR1 SGHRS and CDR2 YFSETQ.

The gene calls are TRBV18 and TRBJ2-2; 8 bases are shared with TRBD1. The CDR3 has 17 amino acids. After removal of 4 bases from V and 0 bases from J, the junction contained 7 bases not matched to a gene. The germline V gene has CDR1 KGHSH and CDR2 LQKENI. The CDR3 DNA reads TGTGCCAGCTCACTGGGACAGGCCCCTGCGAACACCGGGGAGCTGTTTTTT. Its protein is CASSLGQAPANTGELFF.

This sequence joins TRBV4-3 and TRBJ1-4; 9 bases line up with TRBD1. The germline CDR1 and CDR2 sequences are LGHNA and YSLEER. Unmatched junction bases numbered 6, after V lost 3 bases and J lost 7 bases. CDR3 length equals 15 residues. CDR3 residues: CASSQGQGRGEKLFF. In DNA form, the CDR3 reads TGCGCCAGCAGCCAGGGACAGGGTAGAGGTGAAAAACTGTTTTTT.

The rearrangement uses TRBV6-5 and TRBJ1-5; 7 bases are shared with TRBD1. This CDR3 region has 15 residues. After removal of 4 bases from V and 0 bases from J, the junction contained 3 bases not matched to a gene. Germline V gene data show CDR1 as MNHEY and CDR2 as SVGAGI. CDR3 loop: CASSSGTDSNQPQHF. The CDR3 DNA is TGTGCCAGCAGTTCCGGGACAGATAGCAATCAGCCCCAGCATTTT.

The chain has TRBV29-1 and TRBJ2-1, with 12 bases that match TRBD2. J was trimmed by 3 bases and V by 3 bases; bases with no gene match: 6. The CDR3 has 16 residues. The V gene's germline CDR1 is SQVTM and CDR2 ANQGSEA. In DNA form, the CDR3 reads TGCAGCGTTGAGAGACAGACTAGCGGGAGCTACAATGAGCAGTTCTTC. Protein: CSVERQTSGSYNEQFF.

This rearrangement joins TRBV10-3 to TRBJ1-5; D may be TRBD1 (6 bases). From germline, CDR1 is ENHRY and CDR2 SYGVKD. Trimming removed 7 bases from V and 1 base from J, with 14 bases in between. This CDR3 is 15 amino acids long. The CDR3 DNA reads as TGTGCCATCAAATCAGACAGGTCGAGCAATCAGCCCCAGCATTTT. It yields the protein CAIKSDRSSNQPQHF.